This T cell receptor (beta chain) is drawn from a study of blood T cell repertoires in COVID-19. About the study: The study drew acute and convalescent COVID-19 samples from the United States, Italy and Spain.

The data were produced by immunoSEQ multiplex PCR, yet TCRdb's version contains in-frame clones alone and is incomplete. This sample carries 160,000 or so clones, roughly 80% of them seen once, and the ten largest clones take 11% to 15%. The CDR3 totals 13 residues. The germline CDR1 and CDR2 sequences are SGHTA and FQGNSA. Trimming left V 3 bases short and J 3 bases short, with 8 bases between. The sequence was obtained from an elderly woman with acute or convalescent COVID-19. V and J are TRBV7-2 and TRBJ2-5; a possible D gene is TRBD2 (5 bases). Sequences were obtained from peripheral blood. CDR3 sequence reads: CASSFAGEETQYF. The DNA for the CDR3 is TGTGCCAGCAGCTTCGCGGGCGAAGAGACCCAGTACTTC.